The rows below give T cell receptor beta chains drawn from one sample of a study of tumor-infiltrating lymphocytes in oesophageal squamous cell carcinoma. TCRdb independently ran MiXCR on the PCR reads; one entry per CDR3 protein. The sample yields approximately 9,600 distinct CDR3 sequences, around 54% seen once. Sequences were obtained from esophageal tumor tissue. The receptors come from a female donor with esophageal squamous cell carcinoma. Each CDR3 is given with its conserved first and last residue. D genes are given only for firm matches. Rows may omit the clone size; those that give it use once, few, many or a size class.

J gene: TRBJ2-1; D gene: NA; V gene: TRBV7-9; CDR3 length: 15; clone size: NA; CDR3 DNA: TGTGCCAGCAGCTTAGCGCTGTCGGCTTACAATGAGCAGTTCTTC; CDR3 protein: CASSLALSAYNEQFF
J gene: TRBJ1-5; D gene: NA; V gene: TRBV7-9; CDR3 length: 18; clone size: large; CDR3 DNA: TGTGCCAGCAGCTTAGAGGGGGGTTTGGGGGCCGTCGATCAGCCCCAGCATTTT; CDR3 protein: CASSLEGGLGAVDQPQHF
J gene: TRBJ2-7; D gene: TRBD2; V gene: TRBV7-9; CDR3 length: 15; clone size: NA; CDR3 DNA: TGTGCCAGCAGCTCCCGGACTAGCGGGAGGTACGAGCAGTACTTC; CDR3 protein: CASSSRTSGRYEQYF
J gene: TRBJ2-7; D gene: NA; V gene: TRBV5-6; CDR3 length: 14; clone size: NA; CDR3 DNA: TGTGCCAGCAGCTTGTTCCCGGGGATCTACGAGCAGTACTTT; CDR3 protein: CASSLFPGIYEQYF
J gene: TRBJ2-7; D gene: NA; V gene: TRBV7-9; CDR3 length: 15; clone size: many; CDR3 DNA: TGTGCCAGCAGCCCGTTAAACCTAGGGGTCCACGAGCAGTACTTC; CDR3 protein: CASSPLNLGVHEQYF
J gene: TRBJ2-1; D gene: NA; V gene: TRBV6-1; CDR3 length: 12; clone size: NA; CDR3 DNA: TGTGCCAGCAGTGAAGCGCTAAATGAGCAGTTCTTC; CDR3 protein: CASSEALNEQFF
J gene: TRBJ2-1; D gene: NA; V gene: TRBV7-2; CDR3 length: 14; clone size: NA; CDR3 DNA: TGTGCCAGCAGCGCATGGAAAGGGATTAATGAGCAGTTCTTC; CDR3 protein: CASSAWKGINEQFF
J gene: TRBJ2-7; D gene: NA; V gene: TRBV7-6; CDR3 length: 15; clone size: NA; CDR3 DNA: TGTGCCAGCAGCATACAGGGGGGGGTCTCCTACGAGCAGTACTTC; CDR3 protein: CASSIQGGVSYEQYF
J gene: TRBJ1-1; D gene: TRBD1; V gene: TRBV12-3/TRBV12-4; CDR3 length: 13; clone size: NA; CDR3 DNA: TGTGCCAGCAGAACAGGGGGGAACACTGAAGCTTTCTTT; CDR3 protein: CASRTGGNTEAFF
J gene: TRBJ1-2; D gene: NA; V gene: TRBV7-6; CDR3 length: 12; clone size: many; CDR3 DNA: TGTGCCAGCAGCTTAGCCGGCTATGGCTACACCTTC; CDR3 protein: CASSLAGYGYTF